The T cell receptor beta chain described here comes from a study of blood T cell repertoires in COVID-19. Study-wide background: Samples of COVID-19 (acute and convalescent) were obtained from the United States, Italy and Spain.

The method was immunoSEQ multiplex PCR; TCRdb's version includes in-frame clones alone and lacks a portion of them. The profile shows some 150,000 clones, about 88% of them singletons. Sequencing input: peripheral blood. This TCR was recovered from a human donor in a cohort sampled during active COVID-19.

CDR3 protein: CASSQDREAFF. In nucleotides, the CDR3 is TGTGCCAGCAGCCAAGATCGGGAAGCTTTCTTT. J is TRBJ1-1 and V is TRBV4-2, with D unclear. V lost 0 bases, J lost 8 bases, and 4 bases lay in between. CDR1 is LGHNA and CDR2 is YNFKEQ in the germline V gene. The CDR3 totals 11 residues.